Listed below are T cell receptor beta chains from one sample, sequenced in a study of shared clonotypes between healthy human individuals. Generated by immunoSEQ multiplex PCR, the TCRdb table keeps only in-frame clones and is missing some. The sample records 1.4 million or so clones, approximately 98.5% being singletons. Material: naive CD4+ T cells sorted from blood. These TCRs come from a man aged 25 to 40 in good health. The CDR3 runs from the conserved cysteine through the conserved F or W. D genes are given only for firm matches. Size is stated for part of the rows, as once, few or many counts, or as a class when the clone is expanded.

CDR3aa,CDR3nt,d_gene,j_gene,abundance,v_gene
CASSLMGANTEAFF,TGCGCCAGCAGCTTGATGGGGGCGAACACTGAAGCTTTCTTT,-,TRBJ1-1,-,TRBV5-1
CASSLAYSNQPQHF,TGTGCCAGCAGCTTAGCATATAGCAATCAGCCCCAGCATTTT,-,TRBJ1-5,-,TRBV7-9
CASSFPDRGELFF,TGCGCCAGCAGCTTTCCGGACCGAGGGGAGCTGTTTTTT,-,TRBJ2-2,-,TRBV5-1
CASSQVAGNSYGYTF,TGTGCCAGCAGCCAAGTCGCTGGGAATTCCTATGGCTACACCTTC,-,TRBJ1-2,-,TRBV14
CASSPGPHSGANVLTF,TGTGCCAGCAGTCCCGGTCCACACTCTGGGGCCAACGTCCTGACTTTC,-,TRBJ2-6,-,TRBV7-9
CASSSLASGNFGGYEQYF,TGTGCCAGCAGTTCCCTGGCTAGCGGTAATTTCGGAGGCTACGAGCAGTACTTC,TRBD2,TRBJ2-7,-,TRBV27
CSARNNEQFF,TGCAGCGCAAGAAACAATGAGCAGTTCTTC,-,TRBJ2-1,-,TRBV29-1
CASSFQGMTDTQYF,TGCGCCAGCAGCTTTCAGGGTATGACAGATACGCAGTATTTT,-,TRBJ2-3,-,TRBV5-1
CSVHALGREQYF,TGCAGCGTTCACGCACTTGGGCGCGAGCAGTACTTC,-,TRBJ2-7,-,TRBV29-1
CASRDSLNQPQHF,TGTGCCAGCAGGGACAGTCTTAATCAGCCCCAGCATTTT,-,TRBJ1-5,-,TRBV6-1
CASSREKQGPEAFF,TGTGCCAGCAGCCGGGAGAAACAGGGTCCCGAAGCTTTCTTT,-,TRBJ1-1,-,TRBV5-4
CASSLLAENTGELFF,TGTGCCAGCTCACTACTAGCGGAGAACACCGGGGAGCTGTTTTTT,TRBD2,TRBJ2-2,-,TRBV18
CAASRMDPPYEQYF,TGTGCCGCGAGCAGGATGGATCCCCCCTACGAGCAGTACTTC,-,TRBJ2-7,-,TRBV5-4
CASSLAGTYEQYF,TGTGCCAGCAGTTTAGCGGGAACCTACGAGCAGTACTTC,TRBD2,TRBJ2-7,-,TRBV6-5
CASSLASRSGYEQYF,TGCGCCAGCAGCTTGGCCTCGCGGTCCGGCTACGAGCAGTACTTC,-,TRBJ2-7,-,TRBV5-1
CSVGDSSGNTIYF,TGCAGCGTTGGGGACAGCTCTGGAAACACCATATATTTT,TRBD1,TRBJ1-3,once,TRBV29-1
CASSESLAQETQYF,TGTGCCAGCAGTGAAAGTCTAGCTCAAGAGACCCAGTACTTC,-,TRBJ2-5,-,TRBV2
CASSFSGGQGKDTQYF,TGTGCCAGCAGCTTTAGTGGAGGACAGGGGAAAGATACGCAGTATTTT,TRBD1,TRBJ2-3,-,TRBV5-8
CASSHGLAGGRREKYEQYF,TGCGCCAGCAGCCACGGGCTAGCGGGAGGCCGGCGGGAGAAATACGAGCAGTACTTC,TRBD2,TRBJ2-7,-,TRBV4-1
CASSLASGLFRETQYF,TGCGCCAGCAGCTTGGCGTCTGGTCTATTCAGAGAGACCCAGTACTTC,-,TRBJ2-5,-,TRBV5-1
CASSQGGTASGNTIYF,TGTGCCAGCAGCCAGGGCGGGACAGCCTCTGGAAACACCATATATTTT,TRBD1,TRBJ1-3,-,TRBV4-2
CASSKDRENTEAFF,TGCGCCAGCAGCAAGGACAGAGAGAACACTGAAGCTTTCTTT,-,TRBJ1-1,once,TRBV5-1
CSAPRNTEAFF,TGCAGTGCCCCGAGGAACACTGAAGCTTTCTTT,-,TRBJ1-1,-,TRBV20-1
CASSPQGLGNQPQHF,TGTGCCAGCAGCCCTCAGGGGCTGGGCAATCAGCCCCAGCATTTT,-,TRBJ1-5,once,TRBV5-8
CATPIPWASGRRASYEQYF,TGTGCCACCCCGATACCTTGGGCTAGCGGGAGACGGGCCTCCTACGAGCAGTACTTC,TRBD2,TRBJ2-7,-,TRBV7-3
CATRAERERNEQFF,TGTGCCACCAGGGCCGAGCGGGAGCGCAATGAGCAGTTCTTC,TRBD2,TRBJ2-1,-,TRBV6-6
CASSARTGGEQFYGYTF,TGTGCCAGCAGTGCCCGGACAGGGGGCGAGCAGTTCTATGGCTACACCTTC,TRBD1,TRBJ1-2,-,TRBV27
CASSLGTLSSYEQYF,TGTGCCAGCAGCTTGGGGACTCTGAGCTCCTACGAGCAGTACTTC,-,TRBJ2-7,once,TRBV2